Listed below are T cell receptor beta chains from one sample, sequenced in a study of vaccination effects on CD4 cells after COVID-19. Clones were read by immunoSEQ multiplex PCR, and TCRdb kept only the in-frame ones, dropping some. The top ten hold about 5% of the sample, which has around 50,000 clones, about 76% seen once. No antigen has been assigned to these receptors. Sequenced here: CD4+ T cells from PBMCs cultured without peptide, sampled after COVID-19 vaccination. These TCRs come from a human donor who had a prior SARS-CoV-2 infection. Each CDR3 is given with its conserved first and last residue. Fields, in order: V gene, J gene, clone size, D gene, CDR3 DNA, CDR3 protein. A D gene is named only where the DNA matches it firmly. The size entry is marked missing in some rows and otherwise reads once, few, many or a size class.

TRBV7-2	TRBJ1-1	-	-	TGTGCCAGCAGCTTAGACTACGATAGCACTGAAGCTTTCTTT	CASSLDYDSTEAFF
TRBV18	TRBJ1-2	-	TRBD1	TGTGCCAGCTCACGGTCACAGGGGGCAAACTATGGCTACACCTTC	CASSRSQGANYGYTF
TRBV2	TRBJ2-2	-	TRBD1	TGTGCCAGCGTCTACGGACAGGGGGGAACCGGGGAGCTGTTTTTT	CASVYGQGGTGELFF
TRBV19	TRBJ1-6	few	-	TGTGCCAGTAGTTTCAGCTCCTATAATTCACCCCTCCACTTT	CASSFSSYNSPLHF
TRBV2	TRBJ1-1	few	-	TGTGCCAGCAATACAGGGAACACTGAAGCTTTCTTT	CASNTGNTEAFF
TRBV2	TRBJ2-5	-	TRBD2	TGTGCCAGCAGTGAAGGCGGGGCGGGAGCGTCGGAGACCCAGTACTTC	CASSEGGAGASETQYF
TRBV29-1	TRBJ1-5	-	TRBD1	TGCAGCGTATCACAGGGGTTTTTGGGCAATCAGCCCCAGCATTTT	CSVSQGFLGNQPQHF
TRBV20-1	TRBJ2-5	-	TRBD1	TGCAGTGCTAGTAAGGGACAGGGGGCGTTCCAAGAGACCCAGTACTTC	CSASKGQGAFQETQYF
TRBV7-2	TRBJ2-5	-	-	TGTGCCAGCAGCCCCGAACAGGGGGAGGGAGAGACCCAGTACTTC	CASSPEQGEGETQYF
TRBV3-1/TRBV3-2	TRBJ1-4	-	TRBD1	TGTGCCAGCAGCCACAGGGGGACGGAAAAACTGTTTTTT	CASSHRGTEKLFF
TRBV24-1	TRBJ1-4	-	TRBD1	TGTGCCACCAGCCAAAACCGGGACAGGGGAAGGATTTATGGTGAAAAACTGTTTTTT	CATSQNRDRGRIYGEKLFF
TRBV11-2	TRBJ2-7	few	TRBD2	TGTGCCAGCAGCCCCACGGGGGGGGCTACCGCCTACGAGCAGTACTTC	CASSPTGGATAYEQYF
TRBV19	TRBJ2-1	-	-	TGTGCCAGTAGTCCGACCCAGACCAACTCCTACAATGAGCAGTTCTTC	CASSPTQTNSYNEQFF
TRBV4-2	TRBJ2-3	-	TRBD2	TGTGCCAGCAGCCCCGCGGGGGGCTCCTACACAGATACGCAGTATTTT	CASSPAGGSYTDTQYF
TRBV18	TRBJ1-1	-	-	TGTGCCAGCTCACTGGTTCAGGGCAACACTGAAGCTTTCTTT	CASSLVQGNTEAFF